The 27 T cell receptor beta chains given below trace back to one sample, sequenced in a study of post-analysis software for immune sequencing data. Study-level points and caveats: Patients carried 4 or 5 TRBV segments more frequently than controls did, and TRBV5-6, TRBV5-1 and TRBV20-1 were among them.

Their specific antigens are unknown. Each TCR beta cDNA library carried unique molecular identifiers. TCRdb re-called the PCR reads through MiXCR, storing one row per CDR3 protein. The table lists around 500,000 distinct CDR3 sequences, around 31% of them singletons, with less than 6% in the top ten. Sample: blood. These receptors all come from a girl younger than 18 with multiple sclerosis.

In its sample, this clonotype was seen a few times. The chain carries TRBV5-1 and TRBJ2-3, with D unresolved. There are 15 residues in the CDR3. The V end lost 2 bases, the J end lost 2 bases, and 12 bases lay between the germline ends. Germline V gene sequence: CDR1 SGHRS, CDR2 YFSETQ. The CDR3 here is CASSFADLFTDTQYF. In nucleotides, the CDR3 is TGCGCCAGCAGCTTCGCGGACCTTTTCACAGATACGCAGTATTTT.

The chain is built from TRBV3-1 and TRBJ2-1; TRBD2 matches 12 bases. The germline CDR1 and CDR2 sequences are LGHDT and YNNKEL (reference sequence). CDR3 size: 15 residues. Germline trimming cut 6 bases from V and 8 bases from J; bases unmatched to any gene: 8. CDR3 in amino acids: CASSLAGGPNDEQFF. Written as DNA, the CDR3 is TGTGCCAGCAGTCTAGCGGGGGGGCCCAATGATGAGCAGTTCTTC.

The table lists this clonotype with many counts. The chain recombines TRBV6-4 with TRBJ2-5; D perhaps matches TRBD2 (5 bases). Trimming removed 5 bases at V and 2 bases at J, with 12 bases between. Germline V gene lookup returns CDR1 MRHNA and CDR2 SNTAGT. There are 14 residues in the CDR3. The DNA for the CDR3 is TGTGCCAGCAGTACCTGCCTAGCTCAAGAGACCCAGTACTTC. It encodes CASSTCLAQETQYF.

The chain is built from TRBV5-1 and TRBJ2-3; 13 nucleotides line up with TRBD2. Per the germline V gene, CDR1 is SGHRS and CDR2 is YFSETQ. V lost 7 bases, J lost 2 bases, and 7 bases stayed unmatched. This CDR3 has 16 residues. Here the CDR3 DNA reads TGCGCCAGCGGAACGGGACTAGCGGGGACCACAGATACGCAGTATTTT. It yields the protein CASGTGLAGTTDTQYF.

This clonotype was counted a few times. Here the CDR3 reads CASRALIGTSGGKNSYEQYF. The CDR3 region has the DNA TGTGCCAGCAGAGCTCTTATTGGGACTAGCGGGGGAAAAAACTCCTACGAGCAGTACTTC. The chain is built from TRBV6-1 and TRBJ2-7; 14 positions match TRBD2. The CDR3 has 20 amino acids. In germline, CDR1 is MNHNS, CDR2 SASEGT. The trim removed 6 bases at V and 0 bases at J, leaving 16 bases unmatched.

V is TRBV11-2 and J is TRBJ2-1, with D possibly TRBD2 on 6 matching bases. The CDR3 length is 14 residues. From germline, CDR1 is SGHAT and CDR2 FQNNGV. The V gene lost 0 bases and the J gene lost 9 bases, with 12 bases spanning the gap. The CDR3 bases are TGTGCCAGCAGCTTAGATTGGGAGGACGGTGAGCAGTTCTTC. Residues: CASSLDWEDGEQFF.

V and J are TRBV7-2 and TRBJ2-1; 14 nucleotides match TRBD2. The CDR3 is 19 residues long. Looked up from germline, CDR1 is SGHTA and CDR2 is FQGNSA. The ends lost 5 bases at V and 5 bases at J; junction bases unmatched: 14. The CDR3 reads CASSPLLRLAGGLDNEQFF. The CDR3 nucleotides are TGTGCCAGCAGCCCCCTACTACGACTAGCGGGGGGGCTCGACAATGAGCAGTTCTTC.

This chain links TRBV5-5 with TRBJ2-1; 10 nucleotides agree with TRBD1. This CDR3 region has 15 residues. V trimming: 4 bases; J trimming: 7 bases; junction bases outside the gene matches: 8. Germline-derived CDR1 and CDR2 are SGHKS and YYEKEE (reference sequence). CDR3 bases: TGTGCCAGCAGCGTACCCAGACAGGGGGCTAATGAGCAGTTCTTC. As protein: CASSVPRQGANEQFF.

The chain couples TRBV9 to TRBJ2-6, with TRBD1 matching over 7 bases. This CDR3 has 19 amino acids. V lost 3 bases, J lost 0 bases, and 12 bases stayed unmatched. CDR1 is SGDLS and CDR2 is YYNGEE in the germline V gene. DNA for the CDR3: TGTGCCAGCAGCGGATCACGACAGGGCCTATTCTCTGGGGCCAACGTCCTGACTTTC. Residues: CASSGSRQGLFSGANVLTF.

The chain employs TRBV6-2 or TRBV6-3 and TRBJ2-3; D remains ambiguous. V lost 5 bases to trimming and J lost 3 bases, with 15 bases between them. Germline CDR1 MNHEY, CDR2 SVGEGT. The CDR3 runs to 15 residues. CDR3 in amino acids: CASSDNLPTTDTQYF. CDR3 in DNA: TGTGCCAGCAGTGATAACCTGCCCACGACAGATACGCAGTATTTT.

The chain uses TRBV7-9 and TRBJ2-5; 8 bases map to TRBD2. There are 16 residues in the CDR3. Germline trimming cut 2 bases from V and 1 base from J; bases unmatched to any gene: 6. Germline values: CDR1 SEHNR, CDR2 FQNEAQ (reference sequence). The CDR3 reads CASSLKVAGSQETQYF. CDR3 nucleotides: TGTGCCAGCAGCTTAAAGGTAGCGGGGTCCCAAGAGACCCAGTACTTC.

The chain links TRBV7-9 to TRBJ1-1, with D unresolved. Germline CDR1 and CDR2: SEHNR and FQNEAQ (reference sequence). V shed 4 bases and J shed 5 bases, with 8 bases lying between them. This CDR3 comprises 12 residues. CDR3 DNA: TGTGCCAGCAGCTCGGATATGACTGAAGCTTTCTTT. Amino acid sequence: CASSSDMTEAFF.

This clonotype was seen more than once but under ten times. The chain recombines TRBV20-1 with TRBJ1-2; a weak D match, TRBD1 (5 bases). The CDR3 is made up of 15 amino acids. V lost 3 bases to trimming and J lost 2 bases, with 16 bases between them. The germline gives CDR1 DFQATT, CDR2 SNEGSKA (reference sequence). The CDR3 DNA is TGCAGTGCTAGTCCAGGGCAGTCTCCAAACTATGGCTACACCTTC. It specifies CSASPGQSPNYGYTF.

This chain uses TRBV7-8 with TRBJ2-7; D call uncertain. CDR3 length equals 15 residues. V lost 3 bases to trimming and J lost 1 base, with 13 bases between them. The germline V gene has CDR1 SGHVS and CDR2 FQNEAQ. This chain's CDR3 is CASSLALDGSYEQYF. CDR3 DNA: TGTGCCAGCAGCTTGGCGCTGGACGGGTCCTACGAGCAGTACTTC.

J is TRBJ2-7 and V is TRBV5-6, with 7 bases matching TRBD1. Germline CDR1 and CDR2: SGHDT and YYEEEE. V was pared by 4 bases and J by 2 bases, with 3 bases of the junction left unmatched. The CDR3 contains 13 residues. CDR3 loop: CASSTDRAYEQYF. The CDR3 DNA reads as TGTGCCAGCAGCACCGACAGGGCCTACGAGCAGTACTTC.

The rearrangement uses TRBV5-1 and TRBJ1-6, with 7 positions matching TRBD1. This CDR3 comprises 15 residues. The germline V gene encodes CDR1 SGHRS and CDR2 YFSETQ. The V and J ends lost 0 bases and 7 bases, in that order; junction bases with no gene match: 4. The chain's CDR3 is CASSLEGTVNSPLHF. The CDR3 coding sequence is TGCGCCAGCAGCTTGGAAGGGACAGTCAATTCACCCCTCCACTTT.

This chain links TRBV20-1 with TRBJ1-3; no clear D gene. V shed 3 bases and J shed 8 bases, with 14 bases lying between them. Germline V CDR1 and CDR2: DFQATT, SNEGSKA (reference sequence). The CDR3 extends over 13 amino acids. In DNA, the CDR3 is TGCAGTGCTAGGGACGGGAGTCGGGACACCATATATTTT. Translation gives CSARDGSRDTIYF.

This rearrangement joins TRBV20-1 to TRBJ2-7; 7 bases match TRBD2. The J call may be mistaken, given a closer DNA end match to TRBJ2-5. Per the germline V gene, CDR1 is DFQATT and CDR2 is SNEGSKA (reference sequence). The CDR3 runs 10 residues. In DNA form, the CDR3 reads TGCAGTGCTGGGGGGGGGACCCAGTACTTC. Encoded protein: CSAGGGTQYF.

The chain carries TRBV5-1 and TRBJ2-7, with 8 positions matching TRBD1. Germline assignment: CDR1 SGHRS and CDR2 YFSETQ. Germline trimming cut 3 bases from V and 4 bases from J; bases unmatched to any gene: 9. This CDR3 comprises 15 residues. The chain's CDR3 is CASSWGGQGGYEQYF. In DNA, the CDR3 is TGCGCCAGCAGCTGGGGTGGACAGGGTGGATACGAGCAGTACTTC.

The sample holds a few counts of this clonotype. In DNA, the CDR3 is TGCGCCAGCAGCTGGCCCCTCCAGGACCCGGAAGATACGCAGTATTTT. The encoded protein is CASSWPLQDPEDTQYF. The chain employs TRBV5-1 and TRBJ2-3; D is uncertain. Trimming removed 3 bases from V and 5 bases from J, with 19 bases in between. CDR3 size: 16 residues. CDR1 is SGHRS and CDR2 is YFSETQ in the germline V gene. Drawing the rest from reference TRBV5-1 and TRBJ2-3, the complete variable domain is KAGVTQTPRYLIKTRGQQVTLSCSPISGHRSVSWYQQTPGQGLQFLFEYFSETQRNKGNFPGRFSGRQFSNSRSEMNVSTLELGDSALYLCASSWPLQDPEDTQYFGPGTRLTVL.

CDR3 sequence (DNA): TGTGCCAGCAGCCCTTATAAGGCCGGGAACACTGAAGCTTTCTTT. Its translation is CASSPYKAGNTEAFF. This chain connects TRBV5-6 to TRBJ1-1; no clear D. V shed 4 bases and J shed 1 base, with 14 bases lying between them. CDR1 SGHDT and CDR2 YYEEEE come from the germline V gene. The CDR3 is 15 residues long.

This clonotype was recorded a few times. The J gene is TRBJ2-5, the V gene TRBV20-1; a possible D gene is TRBD1 (6 bases). The CDR3 runs 15 residues. Trimming cost V 6 bases and J 3 bases, with 20 bases left between them. The V gene's germline CDR1 is DFQATT and CDR2 SNEGSKA (reference sequence). In nucleotides, the CDR3 is TGCAGTGCCCAACTTGATCCAGGACAGAAAGAGACCCAGTACTTC. This translates into CSAQLDPGQKETQYF.

CDR3 protein: CASSPTGTGGTNYGYTF. The CDR3 DNA is TGTGCCAGCTCACCAACCGGGACAGGGGGAACTAACTATGGCTACACCTTC. The chain employs TRBV18 and TRBJ1-2, with 11 bases that match TRBD1. Germline lookup yields CDR1 KGHSH and CDR2 LQKENI. The V and J ends lost 2 bases and 0 bases, in that order; junction bases with no gene match: 5. This CDR3 is built from 17 residues.

This clonotype was observed a few times. The V gene is TRBV7-9, the J gene TRBJ1-2; D not resolved. CDR3 length equals 14 residues. Between the trimmed V and J ends, which lost 2 bases and 4 bases, there was a span of 11 bases. Germline values: CDR1 SEHNR, CDR2 FQNEAQ (reference sequence). In nucleotides, the CDR3 is TGTGCCAGCAGCTTAATGCCGGTTTCCTATGGCTACACCTTC. It specifies CASSLMPVSYGYTF.

This clonotype was detected a few times. The chain combines TRBV10-3 with TRBJ1-6; D gene uncertain. This CDR3 spans 14 amino acids. With 8 bases removed from V and 5 bases from J, the gap between germline ends came to 13 bases. CDR1 is ENHRY, CDR2 SYGVKD, per germline. The CDR3 sequence is CAIREDRHNSPLHF. The CDR3 DNA reads TGTGCCATCCGAGAGGACCGTCATAATTCACCCCTCCACTTT.

This clonotype has more than one count but fewer than ten. The chain combines TRBV29-1 with TRBJ1-1; no clear D. CDR1 is SQVTM and CDR2 is ANQGSEA in the germline V gene. The CDR3 sequence is 12 residues long. The V gene lost 3 bases and the J gene lost 1 base, with 6 bases spanning the gap. This CDR3 is CSVDRKNTEAFF. The CDR3 coding sequence is TGCAGCGTTGATAGGAAGAACACTGAAGCTTTCTTT.

In this sample, this clonotype turned up a few times. The chain couples TRBV18 to TRBJ1-5; a possible D gene is TRBD1 (5 bases). The CDR3 covers 16 residues. Trimming left V 0 bases short and J 2 bases short, with 11 bases between. Germline V gene data show CDR1 as KGHSH and CDR2 as LQKENI. DNA for the CDR3: TGTGCCAGCTCACCACCGTGGAGGGACGGCAATCAGCCCCAGCATTTT. This sequence encodes CASSPPWRDGNQPQHF. The full variable domain, in which reference TRBV18 and TRBJ1-5 provide the parts outside the CDR3, is NAGVMQNPRHLVRRRGQEARLRCSPMKGHSHVYWYRQLPEEGLKFMVYLQKENIIDESGMPKERFSAEFPKEGPSILRIQQVVRGDSAAYFCASSPPWRDGNQPQHFGDGTRLSIL.